This entry describes one T cell receptor beta chain. The target antigen is unknown. Germline V gene sequence: CDR1 SGDLS, CDR2 YYNGEE. The V segment lost 4 bases and the J segment 2 bases; nucleotides outside the gene matches: 8. This CDR3 contains 18 residues. With 60 Vbeta and 13 Jbeta primers, the PCR was carried out. Authors' analysis steps: Later, some 75 million unique TCR beta chains were counted in an analysis, and some 9.9 million of them were shared. Produced via immunoSEQ multiplex PCR; TCRdb's table is partial and in-frame only. The V and J calls and clone size come from that table; D and trimming were worked out from the DNA. Among about 130,000 clones, around 63% were seen once, and the ten largest hold over 1.5%. The sample comes from a study of cytomegalovirus exposure and HLA in healthy donors. About the study: Early released data comprised some 85 million unique TCRs from HLA-typed donors. Study conclusions and caveats: Researchers reported that a few CMV-associated chains were confirmed in vitro as CMV antigen-specific. The classifier, whose performance was assessed in both the original and validation cohorts, reportedly diagnosed cytomegalovirus status with high specificity and sensitivity.

The TCR was taken from a human donor in good health. The chain joins TRBV9 to TRBJ2-6, with 11 bases identical to TRBD2. Sequencing was done on a sample of PBMCs. This chain's CDR3 is CASSRTSGRNPGANVLTF. The CDR3, as DNA: TGTGCCAGCAGCAGAACTAGCGGGAGAAATCCTGGGGCCAACGTCCTGACTTTC.